The rows below give T cell receptor beta chains drawn from one sample of a study of blood T cell repertoires in COVID-19. Clones were read by immunoSEQ multiplex PCR, and TCRdb kept only the in-frame ones, dropping some. The sample holds 390,000 or so clones, roughly four fifths seen once. The sequencing input was PBMCs or T cells enriched from blood (not recorded which). The origin of the receptors is a woman aged 45-65 years who had recovered from COVID-19. Both conserved end residues are trimmed from each CDR3. Some rows mark clone size as missing; the rest say once, few, many or name a class of expanded clone.

>11|-|TRBJ1-1|TRBV30
AWTAQTNTEAF
>13|once|TRBJ1-4|TRBV7-3
ASSLTRQLNEKLF
>12|few|TRBJ2-1|TRBV6-5
ASSTSVSYNEQF
>9|-|TRBJ2-1|TRBV20-1
SASMGDEQF
>12|-|TRBJ1-1|TRBV3-1/TRBV3-2
ASSLGQGSAEAF
>12|-|TRBJ1-3|TRBV10-3
AISNQNSGNTIY
>13|-|TRBJ1-1|TRBV4-1
ASSQVAGGYTEAF
>11|-|TRBJ1-2|TRBV27
ASRLGQNYGYT
>12|-|TRBJ2-2|TRBV29-1
SARQGVNTGELF
>11|few|TRBJ1-2|TRBV18
ASSPSGGSGYT
>11|-|TRBJ1-1|TRBV7-3
ASSLNLQGEAF
>14|-|TRBJ2-1|TRBV6-2/TRBV6-3
ASSYSLLDTYNEQF
>10|-|TRBJ1-2|TRBV5-1
ASSPENYGYT
>11|-|TRBJ1-2|TRBV6-1
ASSETQNYGYT